This TCR beta chain was observed in a study of CD8+ T cells in alopecia areata. Study observations and caveats: Many of the expanded lesional clones endured in scalp and blood while on tofacitinib.

RNA, once extracted, was reverse transcribed into cDNA for use as the sequencing template. Profiled with immunoSEQ multiplex PCR; TCRdb holds only in-frame clones, not every one. This sample has 200,000 to 250,000 clones, with more than 30% found just once. As to treatment: oral pan-JAK inhibitor, 5-10 mg twice daily. Researchers gathered lesional scalp punch biopsies and peripheral blood from patients with alopecia areata. Using a FACSAria, the CD4+ and CD8+ T cells were sorted from the PBMCs. A note on this clone: Its specificity is unknown.

The origin of this receptor is a human donor with alopecia areata. Material: CD4+ T cells sorted from blood, obtained at approximately week 30, from a patient treated with tofacitinib.

The CDR3 coding sequence is TGTGCCTGGCAATCCGGGACAGGGGCCGCAGATACGCAGTATTTT. Its protein product is CAWQSGTGAADTQYF. J is TRBJ2-3 and V is TRBV30; the match to TRBD1 covers 10 bases. There are 15 residues in the CDR3. J gave up 4 bases and V 5 bases, and 9 bases lay outside the gene matches. Germline values: CDR1 GTSNPN, CDR2 SVGIG (reference sequence). The variable domain in full, completed from reference TRBV30 and TRBJ2-3, reads SQTIHQWPATLVQPVGSPLSLECTVEGTSNPNLYWYRQAAGRGLQLLFYSVGIGQISSEVPQNLSASRPQDRQFILSSKKLLLSDSGFYLCAWQSGTGAADTQYFGPGTRLTVL.